Each of the 8 T cell receptor beta chains below was sequenced from the same sample in a study of CD8 T cells in Susac syndrome. An input of about 0.5 to 1 ug of RNA was subjected to reverse transcription using random hexamers. MiXCR, applied by TCRdb to the immunoSEQ multiplex PCR reads, yields one record per CDR3 protein. This table holds 100,000 to 150,000 distinct CDR3 sequences, roughly 94% found once. Material for sequencing was CD4+ T cells from PBMCs. The source is a human donor with multiple sclerosis.

This chain links TRBV19 with TRBJ1-5; a possible D gene is TRBD1 (6 bases). Germline V gives CDR1 LNHDA, CDR2 SQIVND (reference sequence). This CDR3 is built from 14 residues. V lost 8 bases, J lost 2 bases, and 13 bases lay in between. Here the CDR3 DNA reads TGTGCCAGTGATGCAGGGGTGCGCAATCAGCCCCAGCATTTT. Amino acid sequence: CASDAGVRNQPQHF.

The V gene is TRBV3-1, the J gene TRBJ2-5; 9 bases are a match to TRBD1. The CDR3 spans 16 residues. The V and J ends lost 3 bases and 5 bases, in that order; junction bases with no gene match: 10. The V gene's germline CDR1 is LGHDT and CDR2 YNNKEL (reference sequence). The CDR3 sequence is CASSQSYGQGRETQYF. CDR3 coding DNA: TGTGCCAGCAGCCAGTCCTATGGACAGGGGAGGGAGACCCAGTACTTC.

V is TRBV30 and J is TRBJ1-1; D unclear. The CDR3 sequence is 14 residues long. CDR1 GTSNPN and CDR2 SVGIG come from the germline V gene (reference sequence). V lost 5 bases and J lost 4, with 17 bases in between. The CDR3 nucleotides are TGTGCCTGGGGTGGGAGAGGGAGGGCCACTGAAGCTTTCTTT. Its protein is CAWGGRGRATEAFF.

The J gene is TRBJ2-1, the V gene TRBV15; a possible D gene is TRBD2 (5 bases). There are 15 residues in the CDR3. Germline loops: CDR1 LNHNV, CDR2 YYDKDF (reference sequence). V was pared by 0 bases and J by 2 bases, with 8 bases between. The CDR3 DNA reads TGTGCCACCAGCAGAGATCGGGGAGCCTACAATGAGCAGTTCTTC. It yields the protein CATSRDRGAYNEQFF. The entire variable domain, with the rest obtained from reference TRBV15 and TRBJ2-1, is as follows: DAMVIQNPRYQVTQFGKPVTLSCSQTLNHNVMYWYQQKSSQAPKLLFHYYDKDFNNEADTPDNFQSRRPNTSFCFLDIRSPGLGDTAMYLCATSRDRGAYNEQFFGPGTRLTVL.

The rearrangement uses TRBV12-3 or TRBV12-4 and TRBJ1-5; D not certain. The CDR3 is 12 amino acids. The V end lost 3 bases, the J end lost 5 bases, and 5 bases lay between the germline ends. The CDR3 loop is CASSFADQPQHF. For the CDR3, the DNA is TGTGCCAGCAGTTTTGCAGATCAGCCCCAGCATTTT.

The chain uses TRBV4-1 and TRBJ1-1; D is uncertain. The germline V gene encodes CDR1 MGHRA and CDR2 YSYEKL. Trimming took 6 bases from V and 3 from J, leaving 17 bases between them. The length of the CDR3 is 15 residues. CDR3 coding DNA: TGCGCCAGCAGACAAAGTGGCATCTCTGACACTGAAGCTTTCTTT. Translating it yields CASRQSGISDTEAFF.

The rearrangement uses TRBV12-3 or TRBV12-4 and TRBJ1-5, with TRBD1 matching over 8 bases. CDR3 length equals 16 residues. Germline trimming cut 3 bases from V and 1 base from J; bases unmatched to any gene: 5. The DNA of the CDR3 is TGTGCCAGCAGTTTGGGGCAGGGGGCGAGCAATCAGCCCCAGCATTTT. It yields the protein CASSLGQGASNQPQHF.

This chain joins TRBV29-1 and TRBJ1-2; D not certain. CDR1 and CDR2 from the germline V gene are SQVTM and ANQGSEA. V gave up 6 bases and J gave up 2 bases, with 10 bases separating them. This CDR3 spans 12 amino acids. As DNA, the CDR3 is TGCAGCGTCACGAGTTCGAACTATGGCTACACCTTC. Its protein is CSVTSSNYGYTF.